This T cell receptor beta chain comes out of a study of PD-L1 blockade in urothelial cancer. Study-level information: When patients started atezolizumab at some point between 2014 and 2015, it was given at 1,200 mg intravenously every 3 weeks.

This clone was observed once. The CDR3 consists of 15 residues. Germline CDR1 is LNHDA and CDR2 is SQIVND (reference sequence). Germline trimming cut 5 bases from V and 1 base from J; bases unmatched to any gene: 5. TCRdb's table, derived via immunoSEQ multiplex PCR, lists solely in-frame clones and lacks some. The repertoire holds over 40,000 clones, roughly 86% seen once, with 3% to 3.5% in the top ten. The chain has TRBV19 and TRBJ2-3, with 8 bases lining up with TRBD2. This TCR was sampled from a man between 65 and 85 years old with urothelial cancer. The material sequenced was PBMCs, taken around atezolizumab (anti-PD-L1) treatment. CDR3 DNA sequence: TGTGCCAGTAGTTTCAGCGGGAGAGGCACAGATACGCAGTATTTT. This translates into CASSFSGRGTDTQYF.